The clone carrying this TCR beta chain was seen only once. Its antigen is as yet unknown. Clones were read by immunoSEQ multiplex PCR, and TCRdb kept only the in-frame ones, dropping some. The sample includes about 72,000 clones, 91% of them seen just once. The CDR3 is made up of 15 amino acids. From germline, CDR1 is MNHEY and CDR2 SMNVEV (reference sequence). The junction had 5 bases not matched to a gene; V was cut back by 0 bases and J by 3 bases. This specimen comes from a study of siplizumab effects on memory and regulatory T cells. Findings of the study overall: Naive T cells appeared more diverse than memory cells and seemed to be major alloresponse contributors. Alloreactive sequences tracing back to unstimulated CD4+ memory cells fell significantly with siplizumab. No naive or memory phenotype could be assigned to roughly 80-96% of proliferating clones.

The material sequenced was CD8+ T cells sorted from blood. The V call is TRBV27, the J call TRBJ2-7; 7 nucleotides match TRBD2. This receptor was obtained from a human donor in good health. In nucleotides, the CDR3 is TGTGCCAGCAGTTTATCTTTGGGGGGGAGCTACGAGCAGTACTTC. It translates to CASSLSLGGSYEQYF.